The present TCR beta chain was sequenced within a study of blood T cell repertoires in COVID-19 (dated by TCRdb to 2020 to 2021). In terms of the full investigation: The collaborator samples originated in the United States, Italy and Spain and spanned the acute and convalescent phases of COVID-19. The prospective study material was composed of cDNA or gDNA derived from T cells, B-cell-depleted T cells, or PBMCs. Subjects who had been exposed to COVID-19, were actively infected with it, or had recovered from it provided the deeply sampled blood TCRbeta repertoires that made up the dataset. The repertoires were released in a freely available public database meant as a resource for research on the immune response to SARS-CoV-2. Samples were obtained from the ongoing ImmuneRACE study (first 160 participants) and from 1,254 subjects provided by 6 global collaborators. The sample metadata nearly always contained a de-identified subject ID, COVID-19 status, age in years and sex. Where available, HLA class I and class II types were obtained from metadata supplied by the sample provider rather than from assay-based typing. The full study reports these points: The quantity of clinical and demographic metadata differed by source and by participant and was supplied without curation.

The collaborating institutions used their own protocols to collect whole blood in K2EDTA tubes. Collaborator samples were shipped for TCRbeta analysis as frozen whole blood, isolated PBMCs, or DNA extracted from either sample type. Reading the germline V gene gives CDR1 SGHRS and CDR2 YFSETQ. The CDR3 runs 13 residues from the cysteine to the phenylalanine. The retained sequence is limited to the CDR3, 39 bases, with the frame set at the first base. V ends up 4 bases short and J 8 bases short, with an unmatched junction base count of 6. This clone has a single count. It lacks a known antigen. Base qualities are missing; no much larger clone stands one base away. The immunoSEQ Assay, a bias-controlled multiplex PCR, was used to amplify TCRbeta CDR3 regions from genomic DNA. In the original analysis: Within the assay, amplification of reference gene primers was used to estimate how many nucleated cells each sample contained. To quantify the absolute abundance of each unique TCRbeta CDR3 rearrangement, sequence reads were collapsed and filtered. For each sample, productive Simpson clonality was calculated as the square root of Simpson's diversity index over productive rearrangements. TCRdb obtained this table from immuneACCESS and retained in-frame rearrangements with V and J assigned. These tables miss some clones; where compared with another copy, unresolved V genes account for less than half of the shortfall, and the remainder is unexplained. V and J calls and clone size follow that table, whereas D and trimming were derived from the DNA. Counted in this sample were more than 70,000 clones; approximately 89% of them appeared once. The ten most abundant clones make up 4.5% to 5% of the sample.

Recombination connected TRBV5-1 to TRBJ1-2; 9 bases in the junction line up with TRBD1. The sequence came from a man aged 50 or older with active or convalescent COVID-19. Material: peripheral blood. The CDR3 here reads CASSPDRGSGYTF. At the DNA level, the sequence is TGCGCCAGCAGCCCCGACAGGGGGTCAGGCTACACCTTC.